This T cell receptor (beta chain) was captured in a study of human T cells and chemical hapten exposure. Individual cDNA molecules received unique molecular identifiers in the library. TCRdb redid the calling of the RACE reads with MiXCR, one entry per CDR3 protein. The sample has roughly 100,000 distinct CDR3 sequences; roughly an eighth are singletons. Germline CDR1 reads MDHEN; CDR2 reads SYDVKM. The CDR3 spans 14 residues. Trimming left V 2 bases short and J 4 bases short, with 11 bases between. Time point noted: pre-sensitization, week 0. Noted treatment: therapeutic diphenylcyclopropenone sensitization with weekly scalp DPC. Ahead of applying each patch test, blood was sampled.

The sequenced sample was whole blood, obtained in connection with sensitization to the hapten diphenylcyclopropenone (DPC). This chain links TRBV28 with TRBJ1-2; weak D call: TRBD1 (5 bases). The source is a woman aged 45-65 years with alopecia areata. Some clones in this sample may be carry-over from other donors' samples. The CDR3 DNA sequence: TGTGCCAGCAGTTTACACGGGGCAGGCTATGGCTACACCTTC. This translates into CASSLHGAGYGYTF.